This TCR beta chain comes out of a study of human T cells and chemical hapten exposure. General study results and limits: No alteration of TCRs above 1 in 1000 frequency was seen with DPC sensitization.

Within the library, unique molecular identifiers were attached to each individual cDNA molecule. In the authors' methods: With a range of about 23,224 to 690,600, the median per sample was 95,638 TCRs. One entry per CDR3 protein, called by TCRdb with MiXCR from the 5' RACE reads. Clone size and V and J calls follow TCRdb, not the original study. The repertoire includes about 81,000 distinct CDR3 sequences, roughly 8% of them detected once, and roughly 2.4% sits in the top ten. Germline V gene lookup returns CDR1 SGHTA and CDR2 FQGTGA. The CDR3 runs 15 residues. Trimming took 5 bases from V and 2 from J; bases not matched to a gene: 5. Unfractionated whole blood served as the source for total RNA extraction. Remarks on this clonotype: Its antigen is undetermined.

This sequence was found in a male donor in good health. The chain uses TRBV7-3 and TRBJ2-3; 9 bases map to TRBD2. The CDR3 DNA follows: TGTGCCAGCAGCCTTAGCGGGGGCCCCACAGATACGCAGTATTTT. This encodes CASSLSGGPTDTQYF.